The sequence of this T cell receptor (beta chain) was determined in a study of post-analysis software for immune sequencing data. Study at large: Relapsing-remitting, secondary progressive and progressive-relapsing courses of multiple sclerosis were included.

General study findings and limits: Comparison with controls showed significantly lower normalized Chao1 diversity in multiple sclerosis patients. Co-batched samples clustered tightly together by F measure.

A word on this clonotype: Its cognate antigen is unknown.

Libraries were made from TCR beta cDNA, and they carried unique molecular identifiers. The authors obtained roughly 0.5 million cDNA molecules from around 0.96 to 9.9 million T cells. TCRdb recomputed calls from the PCR reads with MiXCR, one row per CDR3 protein. The table includes 750,000 to 950,000 distinct CDR3 sequences, about 57% detected once. The clonotype originates from a girl aged 10 to 17 with multiple sclerosis. Sequenced material: blood.

The CDR3 sequence: CASSPGGAWETQYF. In DNA form, the CDR3 reads TGTGCCAGCAGCCCTGGCGGGGCTTGGGAGACCCAGTACTTC. The chain uses TRBV7-2 and TRBJ2-5, with a possible D match to TRBD2 (6 bases). This CDR3 comprises 14 residues. The V end lost 5 bases, the J end lost 5 bases, and 15 bases lay between the germline ends. Germline V lookup: CDR1 SGHTA, CDR2 FQGNSA. The full variable domain, completed using reference TRBV7-2 and TRBJ2-5, is GAGVSQSPSNKVTEKGKDVELRCDPISGHTALYWYRQSLGQGLEFLIYFQGNSAPDKSGLPSDRFSAERTGGSVSTLTIQRTQQEDSAVYLCASSPGGAWETQYFGPGTRLLVL.